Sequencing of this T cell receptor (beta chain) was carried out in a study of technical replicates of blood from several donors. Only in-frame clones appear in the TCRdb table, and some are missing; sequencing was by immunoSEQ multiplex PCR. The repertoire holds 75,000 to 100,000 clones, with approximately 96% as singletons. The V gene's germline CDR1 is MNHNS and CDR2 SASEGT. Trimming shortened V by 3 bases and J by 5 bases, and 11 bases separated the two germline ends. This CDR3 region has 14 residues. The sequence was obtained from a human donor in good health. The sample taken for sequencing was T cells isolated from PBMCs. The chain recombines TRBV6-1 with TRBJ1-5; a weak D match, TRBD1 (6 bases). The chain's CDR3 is CASSDRGGYQPQHF. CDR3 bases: TGTGCCAGCAGTGACAGGGGTGGGTATCAGCCCCAGCATTTT.